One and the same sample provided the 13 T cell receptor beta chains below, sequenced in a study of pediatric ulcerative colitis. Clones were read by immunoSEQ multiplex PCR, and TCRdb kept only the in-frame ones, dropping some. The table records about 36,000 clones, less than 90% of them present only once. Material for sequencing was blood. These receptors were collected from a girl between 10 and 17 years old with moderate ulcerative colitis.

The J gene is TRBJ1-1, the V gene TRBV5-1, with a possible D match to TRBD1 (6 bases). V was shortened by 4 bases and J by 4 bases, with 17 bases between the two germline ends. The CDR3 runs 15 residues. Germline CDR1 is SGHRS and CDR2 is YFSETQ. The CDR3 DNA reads TGCGCCAGCAGCACTCAACAGGGAAGGGCCACTGAAGCTTTCTTT. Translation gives CASSTQQGRATEAFF.

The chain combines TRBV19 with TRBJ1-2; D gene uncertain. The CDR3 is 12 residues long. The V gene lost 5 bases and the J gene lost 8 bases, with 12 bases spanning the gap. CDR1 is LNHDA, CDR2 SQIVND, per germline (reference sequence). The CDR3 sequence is CASSLRANGYTF. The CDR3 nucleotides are TGTGCCAGTAGTCTCCGCGCGAACGGCTACACCTTC. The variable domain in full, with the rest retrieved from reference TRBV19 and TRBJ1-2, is DGGITQSPKYLFRKEGQNVTLSCEQNLNHDAMYWYRQDPGQGLRLIYYSQIVNDFQKGDIAEGYSVSREKKESFPLTVTSAQKNPTAFYLCASSLRANGYTFGSGTRLTVV.

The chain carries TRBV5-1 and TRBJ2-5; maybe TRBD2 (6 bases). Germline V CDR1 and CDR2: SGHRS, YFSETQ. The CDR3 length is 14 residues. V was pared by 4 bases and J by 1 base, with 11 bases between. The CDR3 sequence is CASSGGTRQETQYF. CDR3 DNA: TGCGCCAGCAGCGGCGGGACTCGCCAAGAGACCCAGTACTTC. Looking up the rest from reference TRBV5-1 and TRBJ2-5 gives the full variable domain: KAGVTQTPRYLIKTRGQQVTLSCSPISGHRSVSWYQQTPGQGLQFLFEYFSETQRNKGNFPGRFSGRQFSNSRSEMNVSTLELGDSALYLCASSGGTRQETQYFGPGTRLLVL.

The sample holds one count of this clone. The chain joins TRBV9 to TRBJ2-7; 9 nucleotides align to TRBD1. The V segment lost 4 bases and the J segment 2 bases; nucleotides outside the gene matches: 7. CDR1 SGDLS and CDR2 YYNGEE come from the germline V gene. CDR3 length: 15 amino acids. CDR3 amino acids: CASSTSGTGPYEQYF. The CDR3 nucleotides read TGTGCCAGCAGCACCTCCGGGACAGGGCCCTACGAGCAGTACTTC.

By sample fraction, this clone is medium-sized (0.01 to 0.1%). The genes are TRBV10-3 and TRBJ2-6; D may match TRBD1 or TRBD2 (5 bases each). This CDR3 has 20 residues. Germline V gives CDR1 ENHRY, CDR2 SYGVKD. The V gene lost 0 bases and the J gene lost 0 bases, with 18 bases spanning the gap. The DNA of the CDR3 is TGTGCCATCAGTGAGTCCCGGGACGGGGAAGACTTCTCTGGGGCCAACGTCCTGACTTTC. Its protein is CAISESRDGEDFSGANVLTF.

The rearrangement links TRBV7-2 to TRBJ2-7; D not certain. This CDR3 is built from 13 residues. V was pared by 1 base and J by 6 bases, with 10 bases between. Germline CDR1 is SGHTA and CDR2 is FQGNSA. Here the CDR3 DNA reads TGTGCCAGCAGCTTAGAAAGGGTCTCCGAGCAGTACTTC. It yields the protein CASSLERVSEQYF.

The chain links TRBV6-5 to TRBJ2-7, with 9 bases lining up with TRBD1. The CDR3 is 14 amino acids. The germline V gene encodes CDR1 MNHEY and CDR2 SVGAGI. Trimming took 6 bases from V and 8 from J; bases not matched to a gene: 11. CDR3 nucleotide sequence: TGTGCCAGCAGCGCCCCGGGACAGGGATTCAAGCAGTACTTC. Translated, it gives CASSAPGQGFKQYF.

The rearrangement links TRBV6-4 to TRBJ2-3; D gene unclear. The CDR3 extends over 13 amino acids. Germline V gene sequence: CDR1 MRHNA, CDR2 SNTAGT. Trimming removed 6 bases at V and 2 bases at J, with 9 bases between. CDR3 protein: CASRDGITDTQYF. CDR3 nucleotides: TGTGCCAGCAGGGACGGTATCACAGATACGCAGTATTTT.

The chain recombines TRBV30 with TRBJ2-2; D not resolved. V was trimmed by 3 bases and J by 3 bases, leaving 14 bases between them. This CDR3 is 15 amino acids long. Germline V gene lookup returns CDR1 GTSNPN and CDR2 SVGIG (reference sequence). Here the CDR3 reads CAWRVLNTYTGELFF. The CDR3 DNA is TGTGCCTGGAGGGTCCTAAATACTTACACCGGGGAGCTGTTTTTT.

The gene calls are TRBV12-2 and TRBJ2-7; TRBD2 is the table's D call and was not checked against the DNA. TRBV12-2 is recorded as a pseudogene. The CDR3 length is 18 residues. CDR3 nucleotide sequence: TGTGCAAGTCGCTTAGCGGCGGCACTAGCGAAAAGCTCCTACGAGCAGTACTTC. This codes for CASRLAAALAKSSYEQYF.

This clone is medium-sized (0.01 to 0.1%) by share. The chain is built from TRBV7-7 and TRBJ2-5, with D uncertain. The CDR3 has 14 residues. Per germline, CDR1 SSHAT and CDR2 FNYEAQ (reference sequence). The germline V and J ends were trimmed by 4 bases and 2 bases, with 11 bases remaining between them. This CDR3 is CASSSGPFQETQYF. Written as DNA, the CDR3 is TGTGCCAGCAGCTCGGGCCCCTTTCAAGAGACCCAGTACTTC.

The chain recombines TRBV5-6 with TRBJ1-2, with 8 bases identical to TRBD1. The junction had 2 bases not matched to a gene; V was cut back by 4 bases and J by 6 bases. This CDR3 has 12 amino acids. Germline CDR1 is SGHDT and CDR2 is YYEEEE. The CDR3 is CASSPTGDGYTF. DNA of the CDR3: TGTGCCAGCAGCCCGACAGGGGATGGCTACACCTTC.

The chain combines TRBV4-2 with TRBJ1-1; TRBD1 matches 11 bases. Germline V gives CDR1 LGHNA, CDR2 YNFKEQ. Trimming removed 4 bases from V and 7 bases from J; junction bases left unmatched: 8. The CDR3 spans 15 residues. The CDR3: CASSPYPGQGVEAFF. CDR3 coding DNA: TGTGCCAGCAGCCCGTACCCGGGACAGGGGGTTGAAGCTTTCTTT.